This TCR beta chain was sequenced for a study of blood T cells in healthy people across ages. Findings and limits, study-wide: Fewer expanded clones and more diversity marked long-lived versus aged donors.

About this clonotype itself: What it binds is unknown.

With V trimmed by 3 bases and J by 6 bases, 9 bases remained unmatched. This CDR3 has 14 amino acids. Germline V gives CDR1 DFQATT, CDR2 SNEGSKA (reference sequence). PCR was performed a second time for 7 to 11 cycles using a sample-barcoded 5' primer and a J-beta primer mix. TCRdb passed the 5' RACE reads through MiXCR, listing each CDR3 protein once. The sample shows over 1.5 million distinct CDR3 sequences, just under 50% of them seen only once. The TCR comes from a woman in her thirties or forties in good health. The J gene is TRBJ2-7, the V gene TRBV20-1, with TRBD1 identical over 9 bases. The specimen was blood. CDR3 in DNA: TGCAGTGCTAGTACACCGGGACAGGGTAGCGAGCAGTACTTC. Its protein is CSASTPGQGSEQYF.